These 14 T cell receptor beta chains were sequenced from one sample in a study of cytomegalovirus exposure and HLA in healthy donors. The PCR ran on 60 Vbeta and 13 Jbeta primers. Data came from immunoSEQ multiplex PCR; TCRdb stores just in-frame clones and leaves some out. The sample consists of around 95,000 clones, approximately 82% of them appearing once. The material sequenced was PBMCs. The receptors shown here come from a female donor in good health and CMV-seropositive.

In its sample, this clone was seen a few times. V usage is TRBV14 and J usage is TRBJ2-5; D gene uncertain. The germline gives CDR1 SGHDN, CDR2 FVKESK. Trimming cost V 2 bases and J 1 base, with 8 bases left between them. This CDR3 is 14 amino acids long. The CDR3 DNA is TGTGCCAGCAGCCAACAGTTTCTCCAAGAGACCCAGTACTTC. This codes for CASSQQFLQETQYF.

The rearrangement joins TRBV7-9 to TRBJ2-1; 8 nucleotides match TRBD2. The V gene end was trimmed by 5 bases and the J gene end by 7 bases; junction bases not matched to a gene: 7. CDR3 length: 14 residues. Germline V gene data show CDR1 as SEHNR and CDR2 as FQNEAQ (reference sequence). The CDR3 protein is CASSTPGLGNEQFF. DNA for the CDR3: TGTGCCAGCAGCACCCCGGGACTAGGTAATGAGCAGTTCTTC.

The J gene is TRBJ2-7, the V gene TRBV6-1, with TRBD2 matching 8 bases. The CDR3 sequence is 16 residues long. The germline V gene encodes CDR1 MNHNS and CDR2 SASEGT. The junction had 10 bases not matched to a gene; V was cut back by 4 bases and J by 2 bases. The CDR3 region is CASSADSGGRPYEQYF. CDR3 nucleotides: TGTGCCAGCAGTGCAGACAGCGGGGGACGTCCCTACGAGCAGTACTTC.

As DNA, the CDR3 is TGTGCCAGTAGTAGCGACAGGGCAAACACTGAAGCTTTCTTT. This sequence encodes CASSSDRANTEAFF. This chain uses TRBV19 with TRBJ1-1; TRBD1 matches at 7 bases. V lost 4 bases, J lost 2 bases, and 4 bases stayed unmatched. The germline V gene encodes CDR1 LNHDA and CDR2 SQIVND (reference sequence). This CDR3 is built from 14 residues.

The gene calls are TRBV27 and TRBJ2-3; 11 nucleotides agree with TRBD2. Per the germline V gene, CDR1 is MNHEY and CDR2 is SMNVEV (reference sequence). With 3 bases clipped from V and 6 bases from J, the junction kept 5 bases outside the gene matches. The CDR3 consists of 15 residues. This chain's CDR3 is CASSFWPSGRDTQYF. DNA of the CDR3: TGTGCCAGCAGTTTCTGGCCTAGCGGGAGGGATACGCAGTATTTT.

CDR3 DNA sequence: TGTGCCAGCAGCTTAGGGACAGGGGAGAACACTGAAGCTTTCTTT. Amino acids: CASSLGTGENTEAFF. This chain uses TRBV11-1 with TRBJ1-1, with TRBD1 identical over 9 bases. Germline CDR1 SGHAT, CDR2 FQDESV (reference sequence). Losses at the gene ends were 1 base for V and 1 base for J; bases not matched to a gene: 1. This CDR3 is built from 15 residues.

The V gene is TRBV7-2, the J gene TRBJ2-7; 11 bases align to TRBD2. V was clipped by 2 bases and J by 5 bases; unmatched bases: 2. Looked up from germline, CDR1 is SGHTA and CDR2 is FQGNSA. The CDR3 contains 14 residues. CDR3 amino acids: CASSLTSGRNEQYF. CDR3 DNA: TGTGCCAGCAGCTTAACTAGCGGGAGAAACGAGCAGTACTTC.

The chain couples TRBV7-9 to TRBJ1-1; weak D call: TRBD1 (5 bases). This CDR3 has 16 residues. Germline CDR1 is SEHNR and CDR2 is FQNEAQ (reference sequence). The ends were cut back, 5 bases at V and 1 base at J, with 17 bases in the middle. CDR3 nucleotide sequence: TGTGCCAGCAGCCTCACGGAAGGGCAGGGGAACACTGAAGCTTTCTTT. It translates to CASSLTEGQGNTEAFF.

This clone was found once. J is TRBJ1-2 and V is TRBV19, with a tentative D call TRBD1 (6 bases). The CDR3 extends over 13 amino acids. From germline, CDR1 is LNHDA and CDR2 SQIVND (reference sequence). The germline V and J ends were trimmed by 7 bases and 4 bases, with 13 bases remaining between them. The CDR3, as DNA: TGTGCCAGTATTCCAGGGGCGGGCTATGGCTACACCTTC. It translates to CASIPGAGYGYTF.

The chain links TRBV5-4 to TRBJ1-1; 8 bases fit TRBD1. V lost 3 bases to trimming and J lost 7 bases; unmatched junction nucleotides: 11. There are 15 residues in the CDR3. From germline, CDR1 is SGHNT and CDR2 YYREEE (reference sequence). The CDR3 spells CASSSPRQGRGEAFF. CDR3 DNA: TGTGCCAGCAGCTCTCCCAGACAGGGGAGAGGTGAAGCTTTCTTT.

The chain links TRBV5-8 to TRBJ1-3, with 9 bases matching TRBD1. The CDR3 totals 15 residues. Looked up from germline, CDR1 is SGHTS and CDR2 is YDEGEE. Losses at the gene ends were 2 bases for V and 7 bases for J; bases not matched to a gene: 7. The CDR3 region is CASSFGTGLGNTIYF. The CDR3 DNA reads as TGTGCCAGCAGCTTTGGGACAGGGCTGGGGAACACCATATATTTT.

The CDR3 nucleotides are TGTGCCACTTCCGGCTCCTACAATGAGCAGTTCTTC. It translates to CATSGSYNEQFF. This chain joins TRBV6-6 and TRBJ2-1; D is unclear. Germline V gene data show CDR1 as MNHNY and CDR2 as SVGAGI (reference sequence). The CDR3 runs to 12 residues. With 10 bases removed from V and 0 bases from J, the gap between germline ends came to 7 bases.

This chain joins TRBV28 and TRBJ1-2; TRBD1 is a possible D gene (6 bases). CDR3 length: 13 amino acids. The germline V gene encodes CDR1 MDHEN and CDR2 SYDVKM. V dropped 6 bases and J dropped 1 base, with 9 bases sitting between them. CDR3 sequence reads: CASRTQGNYGYTF. Here the CDR3 DNA reads TGTGCCAGCAGGACACAGGGTAACTATGGCTACACCTTC.

The chain carries TRBV5-1 and TRBJ2-2, with TRBD2 matching 7 bases. The V gene end was trimmed by 0 bases and the J gene end by 0 bases; junction bases not matched to a gene: 5. There are 17 residues in the CDR3. Germline CDR1 is SGHRS and CDR2 is YFSETQ. CDR3: CASSLGIAGTNTGELFF. DNA for the CDR3: TGCGCCAGCAGCTTGGGGATAGCGGGCACGAACACCGGGGAGCTGTTTTTT.